This TCR beta chain was documented in a study of somatic mutations in cytotoxic T cells in rheumatoid arthritis. Study background: Nearly 100% purity was obtained when some V beta antibody-stained T-cell populations were flow-sorted; these included V beta1+ cells sequenced for TCRB. Findings and caveats of the study: Antigen specificity of the expanded CD8+ clones was not determined. With advancing age, CD8+ clonality climbed in rheumatoid arthritis patients but did not rise in healthy controls. There was no significant difference in CD8+ T-cell clonality between rheumatoid arthritis patients and age-matched healthy controls.

Sequenced by immunoSEQ multiplex PCR; TCRdb stores in-frame clones only, minus some. The sample has about 26,000 clones; roughly 87% are singletons. CDR1 is SGDLS and CDR2 is YYNGEE in the germline V gene. The CDR3 has 17 amino acids. With 3 bases clipped from V and 3 bases from J, the junction kept 6 bases outside the gene matches. A note on this clone: Its specificity is unknown.

The chain carries TRBV9 and TRBJ2-1, with 13 bases fitting TRBD2. This clonotype was sampled from a man between 50 and 59 years old in good health. Sample: CD8+ T cells sorted from blood. As DNA, the CDR3 is TGTGCCAGCAGCGGGGGACTAGCGGGAATTATCTACAATGAGCAGTTCTTC. It encodes CASSGGLAGIIYNEQFF.